These 5 T cell receptor beta chains share one sample of origin, sequenced in a study of blood T cell repertoires in COVID-19. Sequenced by immunoSEQ multiplex PCR; TCRdb stores in-frame clones only, minus some. The sample has roughly 220,000 clones, around 80% seen once. The sequenced sample consisted of peripheral blood. These TCRs come from a woman aged 60-75 years who had recovered from COVID-19.

The rearrangement joins TRBV5-4 to TRBJ2-3; 8 nucleotides match TRBD2. Germline V gives CDR1 SGHNT, CDR2 YYREEE (reference sequence). The CDR3 has 17 residues. The V gene end was trimmed by 0 bases and the J gene end by 0 bases; junction bases not matched to a gene: 6. CDR3 nucleotides: TGTGCCAGCAGCTTGGGCTCGCGGGGGGAAAGCACAGATACGCAGTATTTT. This codes for CASSLGSRGESTDTQYF.

The rearrangement joins TRBV30 to TRBJ1-6; weak D call: TRBD1 (5 bases). In germline, CDR1 is GTSNPN, CDR2 SVGIG (reference sequence). V lost 0 bases to trimming and J lost 14 bases, with 17 bases between them. CDR3 length: 14 amino acids. The DNA of the CDR3 is TGTGCCTGGAGTGTGTTGCAGGGTGGGGCAGCCCTCCACTTT. Translated: CAWSVLQGGAALHF.

CDR3 loop: CASSQEVQDVVQPQHF. CDR3 bases: TGCGCCAGCAGTCAAGAGGTACAGGACGTTGTTCAGCCCCAGCATTTT. The J gene is TRBJ1-5, the V gene TRBV23-1; a possible D gene is TRBD1 (5 bases). TRBV23-1 is placed among ORFs of uncertain function. Trimming removed 2 bases from V and 6 bases from J, with 17 bases in between. The CDR3 totals 16 residues.

The chain recombines TRBV25-1 with TRBJ1-4; 7 bases are shared with TRBD1. This CDR3 comprises 15 residues. CDR1 and CDR2 (germline): MGHDK, SYGVNS. V dropped 4 bases and J dropped 8; count of bases not matched to a gene: 10. The CDR3 region is CASSASTGSEEKLFF. The DNA for the CDR3 is TGTGCCAGCAGTGCCTCGACAGGGTCGGAGGAAAAACTGTTTTTT.

This clone was detected only a few times. The chain couples TRBV6-6 to TRBJ1-4; possible D gene TRBD1, 6 bases. V dropped 6 bases and J dropped 7 bases, with 18 bases sitting between them. The CDR3 has 15 amino acids. Germline V gene sequence: CDR1 MNHNY, CDR2 SVGAGI (reference sequence). The CDR3 reads CASSGRDTEREKLFF. CDR3 coding DNA: TGTGCCAGCAGCGGACGGGACACTGAACGTGAAAAACTGTTTTTT.